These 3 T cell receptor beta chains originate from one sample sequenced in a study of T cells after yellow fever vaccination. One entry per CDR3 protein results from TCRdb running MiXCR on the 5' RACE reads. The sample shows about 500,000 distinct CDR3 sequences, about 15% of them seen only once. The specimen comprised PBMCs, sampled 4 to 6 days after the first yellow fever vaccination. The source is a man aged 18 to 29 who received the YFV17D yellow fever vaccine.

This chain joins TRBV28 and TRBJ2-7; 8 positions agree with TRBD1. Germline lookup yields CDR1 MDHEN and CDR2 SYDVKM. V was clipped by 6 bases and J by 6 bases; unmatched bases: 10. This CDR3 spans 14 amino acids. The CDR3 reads CASRKQGVGGEQYV. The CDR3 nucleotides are TGTGCCAGCAGAAAACAGGGGGTAGGTGGCGAGCAGTACGTC.

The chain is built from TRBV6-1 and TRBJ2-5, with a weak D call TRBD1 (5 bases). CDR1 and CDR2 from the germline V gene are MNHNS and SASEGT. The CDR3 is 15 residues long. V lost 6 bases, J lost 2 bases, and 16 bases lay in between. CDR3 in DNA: TGTGCCAGCAGACTAAACCGCAGGGTTCAAGAGACCCAGTACTTC. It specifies CASRLNRRVQETQYF.

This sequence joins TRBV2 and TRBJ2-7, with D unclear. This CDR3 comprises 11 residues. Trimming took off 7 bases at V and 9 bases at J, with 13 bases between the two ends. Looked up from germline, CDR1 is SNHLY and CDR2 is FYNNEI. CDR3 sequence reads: CASTMLAGQYV. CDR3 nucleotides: TGTGCCAGCACTATGTTAGCCGGGCAGTACGTC.